A selection of T cell receptor beta chains follows, all from one sample in a study of blood T cell repertoires in COVID-19. Using immunoSEQ multiplex PCR, the repertoire was profiled, and TCRdb retains in-frame clones only, with some absent. Counted here are some 220,000 clones, about 83% occurring once; the ten biggest clones make up about 4%. Source material: peripheral blood. Source of these receptors: a man in his fifties with acute or convalescent COVID-19. Both conserved end residues are part of each CDR3. The D gene is left open where the match is weak. Rows give clone size only sometimes, using once, few, many, or a class for an expanded clone.

D: NA
V: TRBV10-3
J: TRBJ2-7
size: once
CDR3: CAISEPLTTTHEQYF
DNA: TGTGCCATCAGTGAGCCTCTGACGACAACCCACGAGCAGTACTTC

D: NA
V: TRBV9
J: TRBJ1-6
size: few
CDR3: CASSGGGVFPLHF
DNA: TGTGCCAGCAGCGGAGGGGGGGTATTCCCCCTCCACTTT

D: TRBD2
V: TRBV7-9
J: TRBJ2-7
size: NA
CDR3: CASQPGLAGGSYEQYF
DNA: TGTGCCAGCCAACCGGGACTAGCGGGAGGGTCCTACGAGCAGTACTTC

D: TRBD2
V: TRBV13
J: TRBJ2-1
size: NA
CDR3: CASSHSGSSYNEQFF
DNA: TGTGCCAGCAGCCATAGCGGGAGCTCCTACAATGAGCAGTTCTTC

D: NA
V: TRBV6-1
J: TRBJ2-7
size: NA
CDR3: CASSETRDTAYEQYF
DNA: TGTGCCAGCAGTGAAACCCGGGACACCGCCTACGAGCAGTACTTC

D: NA
V: TRBV12-3/TRBV12-4
J: TRBJ1-5
size: NA
CDR3: CASSLGGDQPQHF
DNA: TGTGCCAGCAGCCTAGGGGGGGACCAGCCCCAGCATTTT

D: TRBD1
V: TRBV18
J: TRBJ1-6
size: NA
CDR3: CASSPLDRGNNSPLHF
DNA: TGTGCCAGCTCACCACTGGACAGGGGTAATAATTCACCCCTCCACTTT

D: NA
V: TRBV5-1
J: TRBJ1-1
size: NA
CDR3: CASSLGQYTEAFF
DNA: TGCGCCAGCAGCCTAGGACAGTACACTGAAGCTTTCTTT

D: NA
V: TRBV24-1
J: TRBJ2-2
size: few
CDR3: CATSREGAGELFF
DNA: TGTGCCACCAGTCGAGAAGGGGCCGGGGAGCTGTTTTTT

D: TRBD2
V: TRBV15
J: TRBJ2-7
size: few
CDR3: CATSGGDSYEQYF
DNA: TGTGCCACCAGCGGGGGGGACTCCTACGAGCAGTACTTC

D: TRBD1
V: TRBV5-5
J: TRBJ2-7
size: NA
CDR3: CASSSTGAVYEQYF
DNA: TGTGCCAGCAGCTCGACAGGGGCAGTCTACGAGCAGTACTTC

D: NA
V: TRBV2
J: TRBJ2-3
size: NA
CDR3: CASIRDSTDTQYF
DNA: TGTGCCAGCATCCGGGACTCGACAGATACGCAGTATTTT

D: NA
V: TRBV7-3
J: TRBJ2-2
size: NA
CDR3: CASSSTQMTFSTGELFF
DNA: TGTGCCAGCAGCTCCACCCAGATGACATTTAGCACCGGGGAGCTGTTTTTT

D: TRBD2
V: TRBV10-2
J: TRBJ2-7
size: NA
CDR3: CASRTSGSYEQYF
DNA: TGCGCCAGCAGGACTAGCGGGAGCTACGAGCAGTACTTC

D: NA
V: TRBV10-3
J: TRBJ2-1
size: NA
CDR3: CAISPDTHNEQFF
DNA: TGTGCCATCAGCCCTGACACCCACAATGAGCAGTTCTTC

D: NA
V: TRBV11-2
J: TRBJ2-3
size: NA
CDR3: CASSFFPGITDTQYF
DNA: TGTGCCAGCAGCTTTTTCCCCGGGATCACAGATACGCAGTATTTT

D: TRBD1
V: TRBV18
J: TRBJ1-5
size: NA
CDR3: CASSRQGADNQPQHF
DNA: TGTGCCAGCTCACGACAGGGGGCTGACAATCAGCCCCAGCATTTT

D: NA
V: TRBV19
J: TRBJ1-4
size: NA
CDR3: CASSMRGRLEKLFF
DNA: TGTGCCAGTAGTATGAGAGGCCGTCTTGAAAAACTGTTTTTT

D: TRBD2
V: TRBV5-4
J: TRBJ2-1
size: NA
CDR3: CASSGDMGTSGRSEQFF
DNA: TGTGCCAGCAGCGGGGATATGGGGACTAGCGGGAGAAGTGAGCAGTTCTTC

D: NA
V: TRBV16
J: TRBJ1-5
size: NA
CDR3: CASSQGGGNQPQHF
DNA: TGTGCCAGCAGCCAAGGGGGGGGGAATCAGCCCCAGCATTTT

D: NA
V: TRBV27
J: TRBJ2-2
size: NA
CDR3: CASRATGTNTGELFF
DNA: TGTGCCAGCAGGGCAACGGGAACGAACACCGGGGAGCTGTTTTTT

D: TRBD1
V: TRBV10-3
J: TRBJ1-1
size: NA
CDR3: CAIHPGTGREAFF
DNA: TGTGCCATTCACCCCGGGACAGGACGTGAAGCTTTCTTT

D: NA
V: TRBV5-1
J: TRBJ1-1
size: NA
CDR3: CASSSSKPTNTEAFF
DNA: TGCGCCAGCAGCTCTTCGAAGCCTACGAACACTGAAGCTTTCTTT

D: NA
V: TRBV20-1
J: TRBJ2-7
size: NA
CDR3: CSAPLYYEQYF
DNA: TGCAGTGCTCCCTTATACTACGAGCAGTACTTC

D: TRBD2
V: TRBV24-1
J: TRBJ2-3
size: NA
CDR3: CATSREGGTDTQYF
DNA: TGTGCCACCAGCCGGGAGGGGGGCACAGATACGCAGTATTTT

D: NA
V: TRBV5-1
J: TRBJ1-3
size: NA
CDR3: CASSLGRQPDSGNTIYF
DNA: TGCGCCAGCAGCTTGGGCAGACAGCCTGACTCTGGAAACACCATATATTTT

D: NA
V: TRBV28
J: TRBJ2-7
size: once
CDR3: CASTTRADWTYEQYF
DNA: TGTGCCAGCACTACACGGGCGGATTGGACTTACGAGCAGTACTTC